These T cell receptor beta chains were read from a single sample in a study of blood T cell repertoires in COVID-19. The protocol was immunoSEQ multiplex PCR, while the TCRdb copy is restricted to in-frame clones and leaves out a portion. Of around 400,000 clones listed, approximately 93% are singletons. The sample comprised PBMCs or T cells enriched from blood (not recorded which). The receptors stem from a woman aged 40 to 50 who had been exposed to COVID-19. Each CDR3 is given with its conserved first and last residue. A D gene is named only where the DNA matches it firmly. Some rows have no size entry. The others give once, few or many, or a class for an expanded clone.

J: TRBJ1-5
size: NA
D: NA
V: TRBV3-1/TRBV3-2
CDR3: CASSHTTGNQPQHF
DNA: TGTGCCAGCAGCCACACCACAGGCAATCAGCCCCAGCATTTT

J: TRBJ1-3
size: NA
D: NA
V: TRBV30
CDR3: CAWSSGGNTIYF
DNA: TGTGCCTGGAGTTCAGGGGGAAACACCATATATTTT

J: TRBJ2-7
size: NA
D: TRBD2
V: TRBV20-1
CDR3: CSAGTNYEQYF
DNA: TGCAGTGCCGGGACTAACTACGAGCAGTACTTC

J: TRBJ1-1
size: NA
D: TRBD1
V: TRBV3-1/TRBV3-2
CDR3: CASSPMPAGTGLTEAFF
DNA: TGTGCCAGCAGCCCGATGCCCGCCGGGACAGGGCTAACTGAAGCTTTCTTT

J: TRBJ2-6
size: NA
D: NA
V: TRBV21-1
CDR3: CASSKGGGPHLSGANVLTF
DNA: TGTGCCAGCAGCAAAGGGGGGGGTCCCCATCTCTCTGGGGCCAACGTCCTGACTTTC

J: TRBJ2-7
size: NA
D: NA
V: TRBV3-1/TRBV3-2
CDR3: CASRCYSGEQYF
DNA: TGTGCCAGCAGGTGCTACTCAGGGGAGCAGTACTTC

J: TRBJ1-5
size: NA
D: NA
V: TRBV7-2
CDR3: CASSLQGAGGNQPQHF
DNA: TGTGCCAGCAGCCTCCAGGGTGCAGGAGGCAATCAGCCCCAGCATTTT

J: TRBJ1-2
size: NA
D: TRBD1
V: TRBV29-1
CDR3: CSVGPGQGYGYTF
DNA: TGCAGCGTCGGACCGGGACAGGGCTATGGCTACACCTTC

J: TRBJ2-3
size: NA
D: NA
V: TRBV7-9
CDR3: CASSLRGRDTQYF
DNA: TGTGCCAGCAGCTTACGGGGTAGAGATACGCAGTATTTT

J: TRBJ2-2
size: few
D: NA
V: TRBV3-1/TRBV3-2
CDR3: CASSQRLALTGELFF
DNA: TGTGCCAGCAGCCAAAGGTTAGCGCTCACCGGGGAGCTGTTTTTT

J: TRBJ2-7
size: NA
D: TRBD2
V: TRBV4-2
CDR3: CASSQGAAGGAYEQYF
DNA: TGTGCCAGCAGCCAAGGTGCGGCGGGGGGCGCCTACGAGCAGTACTTC

J: TRBJ2-1
size: NA
D: NA
V: TRBV2
CDR3: CASSDRGSPQIEFF
DNA: TGTGCCAGCAGTGATCGTGGGAGCCCCCAAATTGAGTTCTTC

J: TRBJ1-2
size: NA
D: NA
V: TRBV19
CDR3: CASSIGSLVYGYTF
DNA: TGTGCCAGTAGTATCGGAAGCCTAGTCTATGGCTACACCTTC

J: TRBJ1-2
size: NA
D: NA
V: TRBV15
CDR3: CATSDTGTNYGYTF
DNA: TGTGCCACCAGCGATACAGGGACTAACTATGGCTACACCTTC

J: TRBJ1-6
size: NA
D: NA
V: TRBV27
CDR3: CASSLSSGLGSPLHF
DNA: TGTGCCAGCAGTTTATCATCAGGGTTAGGTTCACCCCTCCACTTT

J: TRBJ2-1
size: NA
D: TRBD2
V: TRBV19
CDR3: CASHYRGGAYNEQFF
DNA: TGTGCCAGCCACTATCGGGGGGGGGCCTACAATGAGCAGTTCTTC